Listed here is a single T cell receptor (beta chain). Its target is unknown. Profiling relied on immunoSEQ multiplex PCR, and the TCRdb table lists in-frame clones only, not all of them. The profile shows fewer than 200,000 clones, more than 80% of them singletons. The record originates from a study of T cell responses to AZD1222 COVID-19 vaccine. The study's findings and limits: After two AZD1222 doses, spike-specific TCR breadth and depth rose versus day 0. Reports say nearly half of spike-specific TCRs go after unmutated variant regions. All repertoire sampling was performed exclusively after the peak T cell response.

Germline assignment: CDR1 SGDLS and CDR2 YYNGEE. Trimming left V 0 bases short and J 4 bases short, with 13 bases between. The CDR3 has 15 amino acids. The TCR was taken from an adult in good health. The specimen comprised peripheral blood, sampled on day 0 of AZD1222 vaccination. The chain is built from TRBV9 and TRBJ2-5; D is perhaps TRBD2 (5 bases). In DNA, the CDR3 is TGTGCCAGCAGCGTAGGGGCAGGCGAGGGAGAGACCCAGTACTTC. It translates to CASSVGAGEGETQYF.